This T cell receptor beta chain comes out of a study of blood T cell repertoires in COVID-19. Across the study: Spain, Italy and the United States supplied samples that represented acute and convalescent COVID-19.

Assay used: immunoSEQ multiplex PCR; TCRdb lists only in-frame clones, some missing. The profile shows more than 40,000 clones, 87% of them singletons. This CDR3 is built from 15 residues. V lost 6 bases and J lost 7; bases outside the gene matches: 9. Germline V gene data show CDR1 as KGHDR and CDR2 as SFDVKD. The sequenced sample consisted of peripheral blood. This receptor was identified in a human donor in a cohort sampled during active COVID-19. The genes are TRBV24-1 and TRBJ2-1, with TRBD1 matching over 9 bases. The CDR3 DNA follows: TGTGCCACCAGTCCCGGGACAGGGAGTCGAAATGAGCAGTTCTTC. Translated: CATSPGTGSRNEQFF.